The 7 T cell receptor beta chains in this list originate from one sample, sequenced in a study of blood T cell repertoires in COVID-19. Libraries were prepared by immunoSEQ multiplex PCR; TCRdb keeps only in-frame clonotypes and omits some of them. The repertoire has 300,000 or so clones, approximately 89% of them found once; the top ten carry 2% to 2.5%. Sample: peripheral blood. These receptors came from a woman aged 25 to 39 with COVID-19, enrolled during active disease.

The chain combines TRBV2 with TRBJ1-5; tentatively, D is TRBD1 (5 bases). Per germline, CDR1 SNHLY and CDR2 FYNNEI. V lost 2 bases, J lost 3 bases, and 17 bases lay in between. This CDR3 has 17 residues. Here the CDR3 DNA reads TGTGCCAGCAGTGAACGAACAGGAAGGTTTAACAATCAGCCCCAGCATTTT. Its translation: CASSERTGRFNNQPQHF.

This clone was seen repeatedly, ten times or more. The chain joins TRBV19 to TRBJ2-5; 7 positions agree with TRBD2. J lost 4 bases, V lost 6 bases, and 14 bases had no gene match. CDR3 length: 16 amino acids. Germline CDR1 reads LNHDA; CDR2 reads SQIVND (reference sequence). The DNA for the CDR3 is TGTGCCAGTAGCCCAAGCAGGCGGGAGCCTTCAGAGACCCAGTACTTC. Translating gives CASSPSRREPSETQYF.

This chain uses TRBV6-5 with TRBJ1-1; possible D gene TRBD1, 6 bases. The germline gives CDR1 MNHEY, CDR2 SVGAGI. CDR3 length: 13 residues. The V end lost 6 bases, the J end lost 0 bases, and 8 bases lay between the germline ends. Here the CDR3 reads CASRDRMNTEAFF. CDR3 bases: TGTGCCAGCAGGGACAGAATGAACACTGAAGCTTTCTTT.

The chain is built from TRBV29-1 and TRBJ2-7; D gene uncertain. This CDR3 has 15 amino acids. Trimming cost V 4 bases and J 2 bases, with 18 bases left between them. Germline V lookup: CDR1 SQVTM, CDR2 ANQGSEA. In DNA form, the CDR3 reads TGCAGCGTTGGGTCCCCGACATCCCCGCCCTACGAGCAGTACTTC. This sequence encodes CSVGSPTSPPYEQYF.

For the CDR3, the DNA is TGTGCCAGCGGGCCCCGGACTAGAGGGACCGGGGAGCTGTTTTTT. This translates into CASGPRTRGTGELFF. The rearrangement links TRBV9 to TRBJ2-2; 7 nucleotides agree with TRBD2. The CDR3 is 15 amino acids. The V gene end was trimmed by 7 bases and the J gene end by 5 bases; junction bases not matched to a gene: 11. CDR1 and CDR2 (germline): SGDLS, YYNGEE.

This clone was counted once. The V and J genes are TRBV19 and TRBJ2-1; 12 bases map to TRBD2. V gave up 7 bases and J gave up 6 bases; unmatched junction bases: 4. The CDR3 contains 14 residues. Germline V gives CDR1 LNHDA, CDR2 SQIVND (reference sequence). This CDR3 is CASTSTSGGNEQFF. The CDR3 DNA follows: TGTGCCAGTACTTCGACTAGCGGGGGCAATGAGCAGTTCTTC.

V is TRBV5-5 and J is TRBJ1-6, with D tentatively TRBD1 (5 bases). Between the trimmed V and J ends, which lost 4 bases and 5 bases, there was a span of 16 bases. Germline V lookup: CDR1 SGHKS, CDR2 YYEKEE (reference sequence). CDR3 length: 16 amino acids. The CDR3, as DNA: TGTGCCAGCAGCGCCGGGCTCCGGGGGAATAATTCACCCCTCCACTTT. Residues: CASSAGLRGNNSPLHF.